This is a list of T cell receptor beta chains from one sample in a study of cytomegalovirus exposure and HLA in healthy donors. TCRdb keeps only in-frame clones here, not all; method: immunoSEQ multiplex PCR. Of roughly 110,000 clones listed, around 73% are singletons. The specimen sequenced was PBMCs. All receptors derive from a man under 40 in good health and CMV-seronegative. CDR3s include the opening cysteine and the closing phenylalanine or tryptophan. Fields, in order: J gene, D gene, V gene, clone size, CDR3 protein, CDR3 DNA. The D gene is left open where the match is weak. Size values are once, few and many counts, or a class for expanded clones, and some rows have none.

TRBJ1-5 NA TRBV29-1 NA CSVAGGSNQPQHF TGCAGCGTTGCCGGGGGGAGCAATCAGCCCCAGCATTTT
TRBJ2-7 NA TRBV30 NA CAWSVTSYEQYF TGTGCCTGGAGTGTAACATCTTACGAGCAGTACTTC
TRBJ1-3 NA TRBV9 NA CASSVVGGSGNTIYF TGTGCCAGCAGCGTAGTCGGGGGTTCTGGAAACACCATATATTTT
TRBJ2-1 TRBD2 TRBV10-2 NA CASTYAASGRGYNEQFF TGCGCCAGCACCTACGCGGCTAGCGGGAGAGGGTACAATGAGCAGTTCTTC
TRBJ2-3 NA TRBV19 few CASSPGLTGTDTQYF TGTGCCAGTAGTCCGGGACTGACCGGCACAGATACGCAGTATTTT
TRBJ2-7 TRBD2 TRBV5-1 NA CASGPGLAGSYEQYF TGCGCCAGCGGACCCGGACTAGCGGGGTCCTACGAGCAGTACTTC
TRBJ2-7 NA TRBV2 once CASRRTPDSAGEQYF TGTGCCAGCCGCCGGACCCCCGACTCGGCGGGGGAGCAGTACTTC
TRBJ1-4 NA TRBV20-1 few CSAPINEKLFF TGCAGTGCCCCCATTAATGAAAAACTGTTTTTT
TRBJ2-5 TRBD1 TRBV2 NA CASSGSRGNQETQYF TGTGCCAGCAGTGGGAGCAGGGGGAACCAAGAGACCCAGTACTTC
TRBJ2-7 TRBD1 TRBV7-2 NA CASSLVGTGEWASYEQYF TGTGCCAGCAGCTTAGTCGGCACAGGGGAGTGGGCCTCCTACGAGCAGTACTTC
TRBJ1-4 NA TRBV5-1 NA CASAAVRNEKLFF TGCGCCAGCGCAGCTGTCAGGAATGAAAAACTGTTTTTT
TRBJ2-2 NA TRBV5-6 few CASSLDVTGTGELFF TGTGCCAGCAGCTTGGACGTAACAGGCACCGGGGAGCTGTTTTTT
TRBJ2-5 TRBD1 TRBV7-8 NA CASQRMRDRAYQETQYF TGTGCCAGCCAACGGATGAGGGACAGGGCTTACCAAGAGACCCAGTACTTC
TRBJ1-4 TRBD1 TRBV27 NA CASSFGPNRGSNEKLFF TGTGCCAGCAGTTTCGGACCCAACAGGGGCAGTAATGAAAAACTGTTTTTT
TRBJ2-5 TRBD2 TRBV29-1 few CSVDGGRAKTNF TGCAGCGTTGATGGCGGGAGGGCCAAAACAAACTTC
TRBJ1-4 TRBD1 TRBV2 few CASSDDRESATNEKLFF TGTGCCAGCAGTGACGACAGGGAGTCAGCAACTAATGAAAAACTGTTTTTT
TRBJ1-2 TRBD1 TRBV30 once CAWSGRDRAFSDGYTF TGTGCCTGGAGTGGACGGGACAGGGCTTTCTCGGATGGCTACACCTTC
TRBJ1-1 NA TRBV27 few CASRVQGGNTEAFF TGTGCCAGCAGAGTACAGGGTGGGAACACTGAAGCTTTCTTT
TRBJ2-7 NA TRBV21-1 NA CASSDNGGSSYEQYF TGTGCCAGCAGCGATAATGGCGGGTCCTCCTACGAGCAGTACTTC
TRBJ2-1 NA TRBV11-2 NA CASSWRTGDNEQFF TGTGCCAGCAGCTGGAGGACTGGGGACAATGAGCAGTTCTTC
TRBJ2-1 TRBD2 TRBV28 NA CASRTLAGGLGTRGNEQFF TGTGCCAGCAGGACACTAGCGGGAGGGCTCGGGACTCGGGGCAATGAGCAGTTCTTC
TRBJ2-5 TRBD2 TRBV5-8 NA CASSLTREMLETQYF TGTGCCAGCAGCTTGACGCGGGAGATGCTTGAGACCCAGTACTTC
TRBJ2-2 TRBD2 TRBV12-5 once CASGPPLGRDTGELFF TGTGCTAGTGGTCCACCCTTGGGGAGGGATACCGGGGAGCTGTTTTTT
TRBJ2-7 TRBD1 TRBV6-5 once CASTMTGGSGEQYF TGTGCCAGCACCATGACAGGGGGTAGTGGCGAGCAGTACTTC
TRBJ2-5 NA TRBV6-5 NA CASSYGGPPKETQYF TGTGCCAGCAGTTACGGGGGCCCCCCCAAAGAGACCCAGTACTTC
TRBJ2-5 TRBD2 TRBV5-1 NA CASRAGTSGDPIETQYF TGCGCCAGCAGGGCCGGGACTAGCGGAGATCCTATAGAGACCCAGTACTTC
TRBJ2-3 TRBD2 TRBV5-6 NA CASSWGLDDTQYF TGTGCCAGCAGCTGGGGACTAGATGATACGCAGTATTTT
TRBJ2-7 TRBD2 TRBV5-1 NA CASRRVGGQSYEQYF TGCGCCAGCAGGCGGGTGGGAGGGCAAAGCTACGAGCAGTACTTC
TRBJ1-5 TRBD1 TRBV7-2 once CASRASRGLNQPQHF TGTGCCAGCAGAGCGAGCAGGGGGCTTAATCAGCCCCAGCATTTT
TRBJ1-1 TRBD1 TRBV30 NA CAWGTGRSEAFF TGTGCCTGGGGGACAGGGAGATCTGAAGCTTTCTTT
TRBJ2-7 TRBD2 TRBV4-1 once CASSQSLAGTYEQYF TGCGCCAGCAGCCAAAGTCTAGCGGGGACCTACGAGCAGTACTTC
TRBJ2-1 TRBD2 TRBV11-2 NA CASSLGLAGVGAYNEQFF TGTGCCAGCAGCTTAGGGCTAGCGGGAGTCGGGGCCTACAATGAGCAGTTCTTC
TRBJ2-7 NA TRBV27 once CASSSYNSYEQYF TGTGCCAGCAGTTCGTACAACTCCTACGAGCAGTACTTC
TRBJ2-3 TRBD2 TRBV7-6 NA CASSLASGRGTDTQYF TGTGCCAGCAGCTTAGCGAGCGGGAGGGGCACAGATACGCAGTATTTT
TRBJ2-5 NA TRBV11-2 NA CASSLGRGREETQYF TGTGCCAGCAGCTTAGGCAGGGGCCGGGAAGAGACCCAGTACTTC
TRBJ2-1 NA TRBV5-6 NA CASSLGSSGVEQFF TGTGCCAGCAGCTTAGGGTCCTCAGGGGTAGAGCAGTTCTTC
TRBJ2-7 TRBD1 TRBV28 few CASSRIGGQGSEQYF TGTGCCAGCAGTCGTATAGGGGGACAGGGTTCCGAGCAGTACTTC
TRBJ2-7 NA TRBV18 NA CASSPGTTYEQYF TGTGCCAGCTCACCGGGCACAACCTACGAGCAGTACTTC
TRBJ1-4 NA TRBV30 NA CAWSPFSGWEKLFF TGTGCCTGGAGTCCTTTCTCCGGGTGGGAAAAACTGTTTTTT
TRBJ1-4 TRBD1 TRBV19 NA CASSLGQGRGPYGKLFF TGTGCCAGTAGTCTCGGACAGGGTCGGGGACCCTATGGAAAACTGTTTTTT
TRBJ1-5 NA TRBV28 NA CASSLVGERPQHF TGTGCCAGCAGTTTGGTCGGGGAAAGGCCCCAGCATTTT
TRBJ1-5 TRBD1 TRBV27 NA CASSARGRRTGAWGNQPQHF TGTGCCAGCAGTGCCCGCGGACGCCGGACAGGGGCTTGGGGCAATCAGCCCCAGCATTTT
TRBJ1-3 TRBD1 TRBV28 NA CASSTGTGAGNTIYF TGTGCCAGCAGTACAGGGACAGGGGCTGGAAACACCATATATTTT
TRBJ2-1 NA TRBV27 NA CASNYNSRTFGYNEQFF TGTGCCAGCAACTATAATAGCCGTACTTTCGGGTACAATGAGCAGTTCTTC
TRBJ1-4 TRBD1 TRBV7-9 NA CASTSGGFGEKLFF TGTGCCAGCACCTCAGGGGGATTTGGCGAAAAACTGTTTTTT
TRBJ2-3 NA TRBV28 NA CASSPRSPDTQYF TGTGCCAGCAGCCCTAGATCCCCAGATACGCAGTATTTT
TRBJ2-1 TRBD2 TRBV6-5 NA CASRQLAGGAGEQFF TGTGCCAGCAGACAACTAGCGGGGGGGGCCGGTGAGCAGTTCTTC
TRBJ2-2 TRBD1 TRBV11-2 once CASSYIQGAANELFF TGTGCCAGCAGCTACATACAGGGGGCAGCGAATGAGCTGTTTTTT
TRBJ1-4 TRBD1 TRBV27 NA CASSLQGAGGKLFF TGTGCCAGCAGTCTACAGGGGGCTGGGGGAAAACTGTTTTTT
TRBJ2-2 NA TRBV25-1 NA CASSERFGRGDGELFF TGTGCCAGCAGTGAAAGGTTCGGCAGGGGGGACGGGGAGCTGTTTTTT